This is a list of T cell receptor beta chains from one sample in a study of T cell responses to AZD1222 COVID-19 vaccine. Only in-frame clones appear in the TCRdb table, and some are missing; sequencing was by immunoSEQ multiplex PCR. This table holds more than 85,000 clones, about 94% found once. The material sequenced was peripheral blood, taken 28 days after the second AZD1222 dose. The receptor set was obtained from an adult who received the AZD1222 COVID-19 vaccine. Both conserved end residues are part of each CDR3.

V: TRBV6-5; J: TRBJ1-1; CDR3: CASSYSSSPMNTEAFF
V: TRBV14; J: TRBJ2-5; CDR3: CASSPGTGFETQYF
V: TRBV6-5; J: TRBJ1-6; CDR3: CASSYRGVAANSPLHF
V: TRBV27; J: TRBJ2-1; CDR3: CASSFFRLADNNEQFF
V: TRBV9; J: TRBJ1-5; CDR3: CASSVEGGGPQHF
V: TRBV3-1/TRBV3-2; J: TRBJ1-1; CDR3: CASSQVGGRNTEAFF
V: TRBV18; J: TRBJ1-2; CDR3: CASSPSLQGSGYTF
V: TRBV5-1; J: TRBJ1-4; CDR3: CASSFGTANEKLFF
V: TRBV3-1/TRBV3-2; J: TRBJ1-3; CDR3: CASSQGAGGAGSIYF
V: TRBV3-1/TRBV3-2; J: TRBJ2-3; CDR3: CASSQAGSAGFTDTQYF
V: TRBV15; J: TRBJ2-7; CDR3: CATSRDLGGFYEQYF
V: TRBV27; J: TRBJ1-6; CDR3: CASRTGGRDSPLHF
V: TRBV18; J: TRBJ2-1; CDR3: CASSPRDRLNEQFF